The rows below give T cell receptor beta chains drawn from one sample of a study of cytomegalovirus exposure and HLA in healthy donors. Produced via immunoSEQ multiplex PCR; TCRdb's table is partial and in-frame only. This sample's clone table lists approximately 150,000 clones. The sample comprised PBMCs. The receptors stem from a woman in her forties or fifties in good health and CMV-seronegative. Each CDR3 is given with its conserved first and last residue. D genes are given only for firm matches.

d_call	v_call	j_call	cdr3_aa
TRBD1	TRBV19	TRBJ2-6	CASSTLAGGGANVLTF
-	TRBV27	TRBJ2-7	CASSSYSRRSYEQYF
TRBD1	TRBV5-1	TRBJ2-2	CASSLGPRQGNTGELFF
-	TRBV7-2	TRBJ1-3	CASSLLLGGDTIYF
-	TRBV19	TRBJ1-2	CASSNRVRGGYTF
TRBD1	TRBV6-6	TRBJ2-5	CASRRQGFETQYF
-	TRBV5-4	TRBJ2-3	CASSSRTASTDTQYF
TRBD2	TRBV6-1	TRBJ2-7	CASSEIAGGPWEQYF
-	TRBV5-1	TRBJ2-5	CASSLAPDQETQYF
TRBD1	TRBV18	TRBJ2-7	CASSPTGTGVSEQYF
-	TRBV28	TRBJ2-5	CASSLLDGETQYF
-	TRBV5-1	TRBJ2-3	CASSLDITGDTQYF
-	TRBV2	TRBJ1-6	CASLTDYNSPLHF
-	TRBV28	TRBJ2-7	CASSPRRGITSVEQYF
-	TRBV9	TRBJ2-1	CASSVDTYSYNEQFF
-	TRBV6-1	TRBJ1-5	CASRQEVGQPQHF
TRBD2	TRBV2	TRBJ2-5	CASGGTSGGKETQYF
-	TRBV2	TRBJ1-1	CASSGRRSEAFF
TRBD1	TRBV7-7	TRBJ2-7	CASSHLDRTYEQYF
-	TRBV28	TRBJ1-5	CASRKGESGDQPQHF
TRBD1	TRBV9	TRBJ2-3	CASSVVAGGITDTQYF
-	TRBV6-4	TRBJ2-3	CASSDQPQGQDTQYF
TRBD1	TRBV9	TRBJ2-1	CASSTGTAEYNEQFF
TRBD2	TRBV5-4	TRBJ2-7	CASSLRLAGAYEQYF
-	TRBV6-6	TRBJ1-2	CASSDIDYGYTF
TRBD2	TRBV28	TRBJ2-7	CASKKGLADSYEQYF
TRBD2	TRBV27	TRBJ2-1	CASSHQAGGGYNEQFF
TRBD2	TRBV7-8	TRBJ2-7	CASSSLSGRAYEQYF
TRBD2	TRBV18	TRBJ2-7	CASSLADYEQYF
-	TRBV11-1	TRBJ2-3	CASSFIGADTQYF